A single sample is the source of the 23 T cell receptor beta chains below, sequenced in a study of T-cell memory formation after mild COVID-19. Via MiXCR, TCRdb re-called the 5' RACE reads, giving one row per CDR3 protein. The sample has tens of thousands of distinct CDR3 sequences; roughly 13% are singletons. Sequencing was done on a sample of PBMCs or a T cell subset sorted from them (not recorded which). The receptors originated from an adult woman who had mild COVID-19 (a few samples of this study predate the infection). Cell type and time point are not known.

V gene TRBV12-3 or TRBV12-4 combines with J gene TRBJ2-7, with a tentative D call TRBD2 (6 bases). Trimming pared 4 bases from V and 0 bases from J, leaving 10 bases between. The length of the CDR3 is 14 residues. CDR3 nucleotides: TGTGCCAGCAGTTGGGGGACTGGCTCCTACGAGCAGTACTTC. This sequence encodes CASSWGTGSYEQYF.

This clonotype was counted many times. V is TRBV28 and J is TRBJ2-4, with D tentatively TRBD2 (7 bases). The ends were cut back, 5 bases at V and 6 bases at J, with 23 bases in the middle. Germline CDR1 reads MDHEN; CDR2 reads SYDVKM. There are 17 residues in the CDR3. CDR3 sequence (DNA): TGTGCCAGCAGTCCAATCCTCCGGGACACGGGGGGAAACATTCAGTACTTC. It yields the protein CASSPILRDTGGNIQYF.

This clonotype occurred a few times. The genes are TRBV7-9 and TRBJ1-1, with D hard to call. Per the germline V gene, CDR1 is SEHNR and CDR2 is FQNEAQ (reference sequence). V lost 5 bases to trimming and J lost 11 bases, with 21 bases between them. The length of the CDR3 is 14 residues. The CDR3 DNA reads as TGTGCCAGCAGCCAATTGGACGGAAACGCCGGGGCTTTCTTT. Translating gives CASSQLDGNAGAFF. Looking up the rest from reference TRBV7-9 and TRBJ1-1 gives the full variable domain: DTGVSQNPRHKITKRGQNVTFRCDPISEHNRLYWYRQTLGQGPEFLTYFQNEAQLEKSRLLSDRFSAERPKGSFSTLEIQRTEQGDSAMYLCASSQLDGNAGAFFGQGTRLTVV.

At least ten counts were recorded for this clonotype. The chain recombines TRBV4-2 with TRBJ2-3, with TRBD2 matching over 11 bases. Germline V lookup: CDR1 LGHNA, CDR2 YNFKEQ. With 4 bases clipped from V and 6 bases from J, the junction kept 9 bases outside the gene matches. The CDR3 length is 16 residues. CDR3: CASSPLAGGPRDTQYF. In nucleotides, the CDR3 is TGTGCCAGCAGCCCATTAGCGGGGGGGCCTCGGGATACGCAGTATTTT.

The V call is TRBV29-1, the J call TRBJ2-3; possible D gene TRBD1, 5 bases. The CDR3 is 12 amino acids. V was clipped by 0 bases and J by 9 bases, with 10 bases between them. Germline assignment: CDR1 SQVTM and CDR2 ANQGSEA. CDR3 sequence: CSVEDPGITQYF. Here the CDR3 DNA reads TGCAGCGTTGAAGATCCAGGGATAACGCAGTATTTT.

This clonotype came up a few times. The chain recombines TRBV7-6 with TRBJ2-4, with 8 bases identical to TRBD1. The germline V gene encodes CDR1 SGHVS and CDR2 FNYEAQ. The V and J ends lost 8 bases and 5 bases, in that order; junction bases with no gene match: 5. The CDR3 contains 13 residues. CDR3 in amino acids: CASGQGGENIQYF. In nucleotides, the CDR3 is TGTGCCAGCGGACAGGGTGGCGAAAACATTCAGTACTTC. The full variable domain, in which reference TRBV7-6 and TRBJ2-4 provide the parts outside the CDR3, is GAGVSQSPRYKVTKRGQDVALRCDPISGHVSLYWYRQALGQGPEFLTYFNYEAQQDKSGLPNDRFSAERPEGSISTLTIQRTEQRDSAMYRCASGQGGENIQYFGAGTRLSVL.

This sequence joins TRBV7-2 and TRBJ2-2; 8 bases agree with TRBD2. Germline V lookup: CDR1 SGHTA, CDR2 FQGNSA. V shed 5 bases, J shed 7 bases, and the junction held 0 bases outside the gene matches. The CDR3 loop spans 12 amino acids. CDR3: CASSRGGGELFF. CDR3 bases: TGTGCCAGCAGCCGGGGGGGCGGGGAGCTGTTTTTT. Based on the CDR3 plus reference TRBV7-2 and TRBJ2-2, the full variable domain is GAGVSQSPSNKVTEKGKDVELRCDPISGHTALYWYRQSLGQGLEFLIYFQGNSAPDKSGLPSDRFSAERTGGSVSTLTIQRTQQEDSAVYLCASSRGGGELFFGEGSRLTVL.

The CDR3 loop reads CASSQWENRGHNQPQHF. In nucleotides, the CDR3 is TGCGCCAGCAGCCAGTGGGAGAACAGGGGGCATAATCAGCCCCAGCATTTT. This rearrangement joins TRBV4-1 to TRBJ1-5; 9 bases align to TRBD1. The J segment lost 4 bases and the V segment lost 3 bases, leaving 10 bases of the junction unmatched. The CDR3 sequence is 17 residues long. Germline V gene sequence: CDR1 MGHRA, CDR2 YSYEKL.

The chain employs TRBV24-1 and TRBJ2-3; TRBD1 is a possible D gene (6 bases). Per the germline V gene, CDR1 is KGHDR and CDR2 is SFDVKD. This CDR3 region has 15 residues. V was cut by 4 bases and J by 0 bases, with 10 bases left in between. The CDR3 coding sequence is TGTGCCACCAGTGAATTGGACAGTAGCACAGATACGCAGTATTTT. Amino acids: CATSELDSSTDTQYF.

This clonotype was seen ten or more times. This chain connects TRBV7-9 to TRBJ2-2; a possible D gene is TRBD1 (7 bases). Trimming removed 2 bases from V and 5 bases from J, with 18 bases in between. The CDR3 is 17 residues long. CDR1 is SEHNR, CDR2 FQNEAQ, per germline (reference sequence). The CDR3 loop is CASSLPRGTDPTGELFF. DNA for the CDR3: TGTGCCAGCAGCTTACCCCGCGGGACAGATCCTACCGGGGAGCTGTTTTTT.

This clonotype came up a few times. The rearrangement uses TRBV6-5 and TRBJ2-2, with D perhaps TRBD1 (5 bases). Looked up from germline, CDR1 is MNHEY and CDR2 is SVGAGI. Between the trimmed V and J ends, which lost 3 bases and 4 bases, there was a span of 6 bases. The CDR3 loop spans 13 amino acids. CDR3 region: CASSYGATGELFF. The CDR3 coding sequence is TGTGCCAGCAGTTATGGGGCCACCGGGGAGCTGTTTTTT.

This sequence joins TRBV4-1 and TRBJ2-1; 10 nucleotides match TRBD1. The germline CDR1 and CDR2 sequences are MGHRA and YSYEKL. The CDR3 length is 15 residues. The ends lost 5 bases at V and 5 bases at J; junction bases unmatched: 6. DNA of the CDR3: TGCGCCAGCAGCTCGCCCGGGACAGGGGACAATGAGCAGTTCTTC. It is translated as CASSSPGTGDNEQFF.

The chain combines TRBV4-1 with TRBJ2-1; TRBD2 matches 13 bases. With V trimmed by 0 bases and J by 10 bases, 6 bases remained unmatched. The CDR3 is 16 amino acids. The germline V gene has CDR1 MGHRA and CDR2 YSYEKL. The CDR3 bases are TGCGCCAGCAGCCAAGATCGGGGGACTAGCGGGGTAGAGCAGTTCTTC. It is translated as CASSQDRGTSGVEQFF.

The V call is TRBV9, the J call TRBJ2-5; 10 bases agree with TRBD1. V shed 4 bases and J 9 bases; nucleotides not matched to a gene: 15. The CDR3 contains 16 residues. CDR1 is SGDLS, CDR2 YYNGEE, per germline. CDR3 in amino acids: CASSPGQGFLTEAQYF. The CDR3 DNA reads TGTGCCAGCAGCCCGGGACAGGGGTTTCTTACCGAGGCCCAGTACTTC. Using reference TRBV9 and TRBJ2-5 for the parts outside the CDR3, the full variable domain is DSGVTQTPKHLITATGQRVTLRCSPRSGDLSVYWYQQSLDQGLQFLIQYYNGEERAKGNILERFSAQQFPDLHSELNLSSLELGDSALYFCASSPGQGFLTEAQYFGPGTRLLVL.

This clonotype was recorded at least ten times. This chain uses TRBV5-1 with TRBJ2-5; D is ambiguous. CDR1 and CDR2 from the germline V gene are SGHRS and YFSETQ. The CDR3 contains 12 residues. V was clipped by 0 bases and J by 5 bases, with 5 bases between them. This chain's CDR3 is CASSLEFETQYF. As DNA, the CDR3 is TGCGCCAGCAGCTTGGAATTTGAGACCCAGTACTTC.

This clonotype was counted a few times. J is TRBJ2-1 and V is TRBV7-6, with no clear D. The CDR3 length is 13 residues. The ends were cut back, 1 base at V and 6 bases at J, with 7 bases in the middle. Per germline, CDR1 SGHVS and CDR2 FNYEAQ. CDR3 sequence reads: CASSLVAANEQFF. The CDR3 DNA reads TGTGCCAGCAGCTTAGTGGCCGCCAATGAGCAGTTCTTC. Full variable domain (outside the CDR3, taken from reference TRBV7-6 and TRBJ2-1): GAGVSQSPRYKVTKRGQDVALRCDPISGHVSLYWYRQALGQGPEFLTYFNYEAQQDKSGLPNDRFSAERPEGSISTLTIQRTEQRDSAMYRCASSLVAANEQFFGPGTRLTVL.

This clonotype showed up just a few times. The chain uses TRBV27 and TRBJ2-1; 7 bases fit TRBD2. The V and J ends lost 2 bases and 7 bases, in that order; junction bases with no gene match: 8. This CDR3 contains 15 residues. The germline gives CDR1 MNHEY, CDR2 SMNVEV (reference sequence). The CDR3 bases are TGTGCCAGCAGTTTAGCGGGAGCGTGGGTAAATGAGCAGTTCTTC. This gives the protein CASSLAGAWVNEQFF.

This clonotype was detected a few times. The chain combines TRBV24-1 with TRBJ1-4; 10 positions agree with TRBD1. Per germline, CDR1 KGHDR and CDR2 SFDVKD. V trimming: 2 bases; J trimming: 10 bases; junction bases outside the gene matches: 9. CDR3 size: 16 residues. The CDR3, as DNA: TGTGCCACCAGTGATTCCCGGGACAGGGGACCGCTAAAACTGTTTTTT. Amino acids: CATSDSRDRGPLKLFF.

This chain links TRBV6-2 or TRBV6-3 with TRBJ2-3; D unresolved. This CDR3 comprises 16 residues. In germline, CDR1 is MNHEY, CDR2 SVGEGT. Trimming pared 4 bases from V and 3 bases from J, leaving 17 bases between. This CDR3 is CASSLGPIGGTDTQYF. The CDR3 DNA reads TGTGCCAGCAGTTTAGGACCAATAGGTGGGACAGATACGCAGTATTTT.

CDR3 in amino acids: CASSDRAYSYNEQFF. The CDR3 DNA is TGTGCCAGCAGCGACAGGGCCTATTCCTACAATGAGCAGTTCTTC. The V and J genes are TRBV2 and TRBJ2-1; 7 bases match TRBD1. This CDR3 region has 15 residues. Germline CDR1 and CDR2: SNHLY and FYNNEI. J lost 1 base, V lost 6 bases, and 6 bases had no gene match.

This clonotype has a handful of counts. This chain joins TRBV4-2 and TRBJ2-5; D gene unclear. V gave up 0 bases and J gave up 9 bases, with 5 bases separating them. This CDR3 spans 11 amino acids. Germline loops: CDR1 LGHNA, CDR2 YNFKEQ. The CDR3 sequence is CASSQDKAQYF. CDR3 nucleotides: TGTGCCAGCAGCCAAGATAAGGCCCAGTACTTC.

The chain employs TRBV29-1 and TRBJ1-1, with D possibly being TRBD1 (6 bases). From germline, CDR1 is SQVTM and CDR2 ANQGSEA. Trimming shortened V by 7 bases and J by 4 bases, and 16 bases separated the two germline ends. The CDR3 covers 13 residues. The CDR3 loop is CSARRGEGTEAFF. In DNA, the CDR3 is TGCAGCGCCAGGAGGGGGGAGGGCACTGAAGCTTTCTTT. The full variable domain, in which reference TRBV29-1 and TRBJ1-1 provide the parts outside the CDR3, is SAVISQKPSRDICQRGTSLTIQCQVDSQVTMMFWYRQQPGQSLTLIATANQGSEATYESGFVIDKFPISRPNLTFSTLTVSNMSPEDSSIYLCSARRGEGTEAFFGQGTRLTVV.

This clonotype has only a few counts. This chain's CDR3 is CASSPTRGRWETQYF. In nucleotides, the CDR3 is TGTGCCAGCAGCCCGACGCGGGGCAGATGGGAGACCCAGTACTTC. The chain employs TRBV7-8 and TRBJ2-5; maybe TRBD2 (6 bases). The V end lost 5 bases, the J end lost 5 bases, and 18 bases lay between the germline ends. CDR1 is SGHVS and CDR2 is FQNEAQ in the germline V gene. The CDR3 runs 15 residues.